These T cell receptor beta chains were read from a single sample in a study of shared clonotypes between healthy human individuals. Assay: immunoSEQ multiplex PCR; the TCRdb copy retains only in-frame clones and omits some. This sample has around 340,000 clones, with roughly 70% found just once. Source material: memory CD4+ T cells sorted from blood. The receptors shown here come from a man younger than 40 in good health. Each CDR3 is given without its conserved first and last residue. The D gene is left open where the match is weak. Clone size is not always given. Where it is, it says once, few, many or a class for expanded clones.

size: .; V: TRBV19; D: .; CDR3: ASSIVYGPQH
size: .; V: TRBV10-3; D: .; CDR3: AISETGRSAF
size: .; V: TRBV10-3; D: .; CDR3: AISDRKGLGTDTQY
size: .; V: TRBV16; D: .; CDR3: ASSQSVRQTYGYT
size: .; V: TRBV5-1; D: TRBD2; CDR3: ASSLGTRGGETQY
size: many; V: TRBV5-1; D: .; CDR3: ASSLNYGEAF
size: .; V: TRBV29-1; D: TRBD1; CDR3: SATDRGLGYT
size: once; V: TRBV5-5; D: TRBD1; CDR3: ASSLFGTGNQPQH
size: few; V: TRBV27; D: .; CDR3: ASSFVRDQPQH
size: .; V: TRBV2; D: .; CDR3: ASRLGAVDIRSQY
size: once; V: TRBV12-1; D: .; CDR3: ASSSTQGAGNIQY
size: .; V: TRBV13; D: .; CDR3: ASSPQFGDTEAF
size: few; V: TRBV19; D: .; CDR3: ASMTSNQPQH
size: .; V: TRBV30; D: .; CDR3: ACRQAEEKLF
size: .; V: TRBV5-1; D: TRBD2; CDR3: ASSLALAGAHEQY
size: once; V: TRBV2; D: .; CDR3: ASNPRLMNTEAF
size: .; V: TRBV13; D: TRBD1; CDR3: ASSRQGIRPQH
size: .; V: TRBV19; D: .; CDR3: ASSVTGIQGYGYT
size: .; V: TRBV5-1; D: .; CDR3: ASSLEPSNEQF
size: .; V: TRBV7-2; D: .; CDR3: ASSLVYGGSVLQETQY
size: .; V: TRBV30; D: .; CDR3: AWSTPPNTIY
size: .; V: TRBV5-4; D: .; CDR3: ASLTGPMNTEAF
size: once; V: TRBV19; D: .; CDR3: ASSARIGDEQY
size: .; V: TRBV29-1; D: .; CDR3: SAVVGASYNEQF
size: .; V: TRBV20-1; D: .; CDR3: SATRQTEAF
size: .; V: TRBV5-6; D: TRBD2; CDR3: ASSLLAGALTQY
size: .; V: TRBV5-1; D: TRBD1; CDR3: ASSLIGTGQETQY
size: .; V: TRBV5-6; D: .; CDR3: ASSLGLISGANVLT
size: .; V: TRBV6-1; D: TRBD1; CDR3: ASSVPQGSTDTQY
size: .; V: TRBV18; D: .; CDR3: ASSPGLQETQY
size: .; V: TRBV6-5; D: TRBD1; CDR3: ASSPDRASNQPQH
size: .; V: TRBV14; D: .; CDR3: ASSQDWTLSGNTIY
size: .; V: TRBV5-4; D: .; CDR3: ASSPGGESSYNEQF
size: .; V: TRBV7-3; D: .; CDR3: ASSKSGGRPAPYEQY
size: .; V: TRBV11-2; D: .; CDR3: ASSLFAGRHNEQF